This T cell receptor beta chain was retrieved from a study of cytomegalovirus exposure and HLA in healthy donors. Study summary: A later analysis reported the same platform for the 120 or so validation repertoires and the 666 first-cohort repertoires.

Study findings and constraints: Per published reports, the classifier diagnosed cytomegalovirus status with high specificity and sensitivity. Cytomegalovirus association was listed for 164 TCR beta chains.

Assay: immunoSEQ multiplex PCR; the TCRdb copy retains only in-frame clones and omits some. Of about 280,000 clones in the sample, approximately 87% were seen once. V dropped 4 bases and J dropped 0; count of bases not matched to a gene: 6. The CDR3 has 16 residues. Germline V gives CDR1 MGHRA, CDR2 YSYEKL. Points on this clone: What it binds is not known.

The sequenced sample consisted of PBMCs. V is TRBV4-1 and J is TRBJ2-3; 8 bases fit TRBD2. This receptor was identified in a woman aged 18-29 years in good health and CMV-seronegative. In DNA form, the CDR3 reads TGCGCCAGCAGCCCGCGACTAGCGCCGAGCACAGATACGCAGTATTTT. Translation gives CASSPRLAPSTDTQYF.